This TCR beta chain is from a study of technical replicates of blood from a handful of donors. The data were produced by immunoSEQ multiplex PCR, yet TCRdb's version contains in-frame clones alone and is incomplete. The sample yields approximately 79,000 clones, approximately 97% seen once. This CDR3 has 15 residues. The germline gives CDR1 SGDLS, CDR2 YYNGEE. Trimming took off 4 bases at V and 4 bases at J, with 15 bases between the two ends. This clonotype was obtained from a human donor in good health. The sequenced sample consisted of T cells isolated from PBMCs. The chain joins TRBV9 to TRBJ1-5; D possibly corresponds to TRBD1 (5 bases). CDR3 in DNA: TGTGCCAGCAGCCCAGACAGCAACCCGAATCAGCCCCAGCATTTT. Its protein is CASSPDSNPNQPQHF.